The rows below give T cell receptor beta chains drawn from one sample of a study of blood T cell repertoires in COVID-19. TCRdb's table, derived via immunoSEQ multiplex PCR, lists solely in-frame clones and lacks some. The table records about 130,000 clones, around nine tenths of them present only once. The sample taken for sequencing was peripheral blood. Receptors were obtained from an elderly woman with acute or convalescent COVID-19. CDR3s leave out the opening cysteine and the closing phenylalanine or tryptophan. Fields, in order: CDR3 length, V gene, J gene, CDR3 protein.

len: 15; v_gene: TRBV5-6; j_gene: TRBJ2-7; CDR3aa: ASSLGVRRDSSYEQY
len: 8; v_gene: TRBV2; j_gene: TRBJ2-5; CDR3aa: ASSQETQY
len: 12; v_gene: TRBV5-1; j_gene: TRBJ1-3; CDR3aa: ASSLDRGGNTIY
len: 13; v_gene: TRBV7-2; j_gene: TRBJ1-5; CDR3aa: ASSSVVFPRQPQH
len: 13; v_gene: TRBV19; j_gene: TRBJ1-6; CDR3aa: ASERTGSFNSPLH
len: 13; v_gene: TRBV4-3; j_gene: TRBJ2-2; CDR3aa: ASSQEGDITGELF
len: 13; v_gene: TRBV7-6; j_gene: TRBJ2-5; CDR3aa: ASSFSGQGQETQY
len: 19; v_gene: TRBV3-1/TRBV3-2; j_gene: TRBJ1-2; CDR3aa: ASSQETRVLGLRTLSYGYT
len: 8; v_gene: TRBV2; j_gene: TRBJ1-2; CDR3aa: GTGVYGYT
len: 12; v_gene: TRBV5-1; j_gene: TRBJ2-3; CDR3aa: ASSLTGSTDTQY
len: 12; v_gene: TRBV9; j_gene: TRBJ1-2; CDR3aa: ASSNRDNNYGYT
len: 12; v_gene: TRBV7-2; j_gene: TRBJ1-6; CDR3aa: ASSPSSYNSPLH
len: 15; v_gene: TRBV7-2; j_gene: TRBJ2-2; CDR3aa: ASSIQGEGPRPGELF
len: 12; v_gene: TRBV5-1; j_gene: TRBJ1-1; CDR3aa: ASSPTTREAEAF
len: 10; v_gene: TRBV28; j_gene: TRBJ1-2; CDR3aa: ASHRGNYGYT
len: 12; v_gene: TRBV5-1; j_gene: TRBJ1-5; CDR3aa: ASSPSGGNQPQH
len: 10; v_gene: TRBV12-3/TRBV12-4; j_gene: TRBJ1-2; CDR3aa: ASSLEGDGYT
len: 12; v_gene: TRBV9; j_gene: TRBJ2-5; CDR3aa: ASSADYGQETQY
len: 13; v_gene: TRBV19; j_gene: TRBJ2-2; CDR3aa: ASSIGLADTGELF
len: 15; v_gene: TRBV18; j_gene: TRBJ1-5; CDR3aa: ASSPQGQASVNQPQH
len: 14; v_gene: TRBV5-5; j_gene: TRBJ2-7; CDR3aa: ASSLDPGQGNYEQY